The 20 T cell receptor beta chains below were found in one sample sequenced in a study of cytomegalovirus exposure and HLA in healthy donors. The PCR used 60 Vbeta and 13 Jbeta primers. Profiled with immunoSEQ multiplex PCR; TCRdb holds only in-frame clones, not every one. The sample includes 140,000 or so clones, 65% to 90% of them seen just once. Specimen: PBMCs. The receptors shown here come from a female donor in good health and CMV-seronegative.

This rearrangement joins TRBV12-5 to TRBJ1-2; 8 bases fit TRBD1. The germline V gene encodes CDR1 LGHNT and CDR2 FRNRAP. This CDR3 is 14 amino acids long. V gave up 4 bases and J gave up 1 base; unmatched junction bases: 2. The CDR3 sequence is CASGSGQGNYGYTF. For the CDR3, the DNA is TGTGCTAGTGGTTCCGGACAGGGTAACTATGGCTACACCTTC.

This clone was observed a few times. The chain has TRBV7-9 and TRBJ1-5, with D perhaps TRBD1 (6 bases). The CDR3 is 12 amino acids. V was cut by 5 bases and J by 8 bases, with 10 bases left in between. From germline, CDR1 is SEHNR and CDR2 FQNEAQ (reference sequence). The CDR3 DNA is TGTGCCAGCAGCACAGGGTTGGAGCCCCAGCATTTT. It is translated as CASSTGLEPQHF.

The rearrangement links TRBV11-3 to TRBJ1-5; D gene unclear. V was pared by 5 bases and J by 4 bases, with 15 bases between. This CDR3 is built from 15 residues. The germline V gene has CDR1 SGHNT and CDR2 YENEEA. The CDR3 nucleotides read TGTGCCAGCAGCCCGGAGCACCTCTTGAATCAGCCCCAGCATTTT. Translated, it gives CASSPEHLLNQPQHF.

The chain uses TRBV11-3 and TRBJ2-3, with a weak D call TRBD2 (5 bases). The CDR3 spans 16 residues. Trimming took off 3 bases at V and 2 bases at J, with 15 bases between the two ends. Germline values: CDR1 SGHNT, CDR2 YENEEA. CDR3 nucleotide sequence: TGTGCCAGCAGCTTGAGGGCAGGAGCATACACAGATACGCAGTATTTT. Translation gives CASSLRAGAYTDTQYF.

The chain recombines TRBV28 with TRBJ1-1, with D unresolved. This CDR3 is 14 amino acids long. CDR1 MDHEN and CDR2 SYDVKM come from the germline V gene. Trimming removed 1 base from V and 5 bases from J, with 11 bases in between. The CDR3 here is CASSLYPGGTEAFF. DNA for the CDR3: TGTGCCAGCAGTTTATATCCAGGAGGGACTGAAGCTTTCTTT.

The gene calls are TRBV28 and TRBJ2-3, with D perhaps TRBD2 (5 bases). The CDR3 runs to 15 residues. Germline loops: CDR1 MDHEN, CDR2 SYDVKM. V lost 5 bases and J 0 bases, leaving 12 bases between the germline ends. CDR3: CASSPWRASTDTQYF. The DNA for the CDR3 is TGTGCCAGCAGTCCCTGGCGGGCGAGCACAGATACGCAGTATTTT.

As DNA, the CDR3 is TGTGCCAGCAGCCTGGGGAGGGTCCGGACTAATGAAAAACTGTTTTTT. This gives the protein CASSLGRVRTNEKLFF. The chain couples TRBV7-2 to TRBJ1-4; D not resolved. Germline values: CDR1 SGHTA, CDR2 FQGNSA. Trimming stripped 5 bases from V and 2 bases from J, with 15 bases between. This CDR3 is built from 16 residues.

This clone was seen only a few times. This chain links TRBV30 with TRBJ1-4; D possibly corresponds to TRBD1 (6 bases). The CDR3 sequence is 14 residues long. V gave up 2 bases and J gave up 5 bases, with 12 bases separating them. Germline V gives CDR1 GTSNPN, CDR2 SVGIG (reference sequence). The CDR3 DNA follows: TGTGCCTGGAGTTTCGACAGGTCGAATGAAAAACTGTTTTTT. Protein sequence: CAWSFDRSNEKLFF.

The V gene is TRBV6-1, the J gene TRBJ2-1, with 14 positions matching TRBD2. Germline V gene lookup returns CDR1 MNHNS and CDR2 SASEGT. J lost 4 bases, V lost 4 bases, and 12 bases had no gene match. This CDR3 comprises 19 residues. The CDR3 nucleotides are TGTGCCAGCAGTGCGAGGGGACTAGCGGGAGTGGTGACATACAATGAGCAGTTCTTC. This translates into CASSARGLAGVVTYNEQFF.

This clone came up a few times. CDR3 nucleotides: TGTGCCAGCAGTGAATTAGACAGTTCCTACGAGCAGTACTTC. Translated, it gives CASSELDSSYEQYF. V usage is TRBV6-1 and J usage is TRBJ2-7; the D gene is possibly TRBD1 (5 bases). Trimming removed 2 bases at V and 1 base at J, with 9 bases between. Germline-derived CDR1 and CDR2 are MNHNS and SASEGT. CDR3 length: 14 amino acids.

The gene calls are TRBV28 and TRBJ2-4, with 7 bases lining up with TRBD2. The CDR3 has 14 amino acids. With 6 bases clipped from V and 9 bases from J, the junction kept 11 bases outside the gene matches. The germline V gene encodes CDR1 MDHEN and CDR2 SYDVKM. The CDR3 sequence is CASRTPGLSPIQYF. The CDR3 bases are TGTGCCAGCAGAACGCCGGGACTAAGCCCCATTCAGTACTTC.

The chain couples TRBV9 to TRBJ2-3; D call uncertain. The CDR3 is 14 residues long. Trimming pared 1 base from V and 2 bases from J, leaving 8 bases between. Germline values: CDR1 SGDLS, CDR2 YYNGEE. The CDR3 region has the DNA TGTGCCAGCAGCGTAAGGCAGGACACAGATACGCAGTATTTT. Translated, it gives CASSVRQDTDTQYF.

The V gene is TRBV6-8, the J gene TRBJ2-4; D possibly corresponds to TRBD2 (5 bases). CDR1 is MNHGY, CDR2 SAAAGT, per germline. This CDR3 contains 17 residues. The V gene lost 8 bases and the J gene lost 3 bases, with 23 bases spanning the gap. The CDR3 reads CASPRWGERWDKNIQYF. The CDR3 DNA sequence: TGTGCCAGCCCAAGATGGGGAGAACGATGGGACAAAAACATTCAGTACTTC.

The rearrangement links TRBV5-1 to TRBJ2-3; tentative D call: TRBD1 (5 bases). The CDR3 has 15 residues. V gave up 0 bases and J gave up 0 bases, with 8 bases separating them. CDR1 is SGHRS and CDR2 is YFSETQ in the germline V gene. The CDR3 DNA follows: TGCGCCAGCAGCTTGGGACAGACTAGCACAGATACGCAGTATTTT. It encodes CASSLGQTSTDTQYF.

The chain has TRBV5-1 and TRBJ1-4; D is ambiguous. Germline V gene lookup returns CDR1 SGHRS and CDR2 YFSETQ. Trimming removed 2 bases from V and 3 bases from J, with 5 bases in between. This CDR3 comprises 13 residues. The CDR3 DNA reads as TGCGCCAGCAGCTTATCAGCTAATGAAAAACTGTTTTTT. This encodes CASSLSANEKLFF.

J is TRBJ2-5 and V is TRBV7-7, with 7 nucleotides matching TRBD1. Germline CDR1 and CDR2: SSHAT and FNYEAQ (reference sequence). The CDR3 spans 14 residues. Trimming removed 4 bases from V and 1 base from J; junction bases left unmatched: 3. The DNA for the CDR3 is TGTGCCAGCAGCTCGACAGGGCTCCAAGAGACCCAGTACTTC. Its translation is CASSSTGLQETQYF.

CDR3 sequence: CASSPTGLAGQRGTDTQYF. CDR3 DNA: TGTGCCAGCAGCCCCACGGGACTAGCGGGACAGAGGGGCACAGATACGCAGTATTTT. The rearrangement links TRBV28 to TRBJ2-3; 13 bases match TRBD2. There are 19 residues in the CDR3. After removal of 6 bases from V and 1 base from J, the junction contained 13 bases not matched to a gene. CDR1 is MDHEN, CDR2 SYDVKM, per germline.

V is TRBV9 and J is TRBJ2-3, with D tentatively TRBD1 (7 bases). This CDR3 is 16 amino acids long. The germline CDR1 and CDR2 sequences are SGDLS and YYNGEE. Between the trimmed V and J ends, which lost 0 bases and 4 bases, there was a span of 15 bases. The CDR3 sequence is CASSVAGGTVADTQYF. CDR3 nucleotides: TGTGCCAGCAGCGTAGCTGGCGGGACAGTCGCAGATACGCAGTATTTT. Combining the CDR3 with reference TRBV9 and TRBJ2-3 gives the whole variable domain DSGVTQTPKHLITATGQRVTLRCSPRSGDLSVYWYQQSLDQGLQFLIQYYNGEERAKGNILERFSAQQFPDLHSELNLSSLELGDSALYFCASSVAGGTVADTQYFGPGTRLTVL.

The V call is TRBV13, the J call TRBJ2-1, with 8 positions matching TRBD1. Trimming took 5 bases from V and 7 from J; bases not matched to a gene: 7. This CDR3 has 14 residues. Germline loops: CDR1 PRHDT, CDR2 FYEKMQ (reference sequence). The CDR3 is CASSPRQGQNEQFF. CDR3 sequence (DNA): TGTGCCAGCAGCCCGCGACAGGGGCAAAATGAGCAGTTCTTC.

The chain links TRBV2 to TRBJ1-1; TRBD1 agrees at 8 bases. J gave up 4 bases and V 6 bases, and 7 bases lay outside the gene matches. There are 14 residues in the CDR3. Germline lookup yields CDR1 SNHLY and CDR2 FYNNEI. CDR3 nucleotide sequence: TGTGCCAGCAGATTTGGACAGGGTCCCACTGAAGCTTTCTTT. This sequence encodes CASRFGQGPTEAFF.